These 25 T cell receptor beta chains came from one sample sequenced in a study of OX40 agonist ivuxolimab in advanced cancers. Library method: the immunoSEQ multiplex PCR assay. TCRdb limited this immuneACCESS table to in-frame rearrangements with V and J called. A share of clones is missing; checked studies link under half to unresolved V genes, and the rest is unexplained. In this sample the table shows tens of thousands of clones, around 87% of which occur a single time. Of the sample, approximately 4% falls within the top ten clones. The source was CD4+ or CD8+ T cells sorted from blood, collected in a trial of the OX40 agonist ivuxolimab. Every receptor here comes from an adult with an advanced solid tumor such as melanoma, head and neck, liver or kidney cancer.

In nucleotides, the CDR3 is TGTGCCAGCAGTTTCGCCAGTCGGCCCCAGCATTTT. This gives the protein CASSFASRPQHF. The chain couples TRBV28 to TRBJ1-5; D is unresolved. Germline CDR1 reads MDHEN; CDR2 reads SYDVKM. V shed 3 bases and J shed 9 bases, with 9 bases lying between them. This CDR3 is 12 amino acids long.

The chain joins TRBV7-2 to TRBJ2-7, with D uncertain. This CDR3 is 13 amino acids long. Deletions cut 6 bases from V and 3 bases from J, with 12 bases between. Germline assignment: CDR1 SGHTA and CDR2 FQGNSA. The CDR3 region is CASSDGYLYEQYF. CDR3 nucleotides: TGTGCCAGCAGTGACGGTTATCTCTACGAGCAGTACTTC. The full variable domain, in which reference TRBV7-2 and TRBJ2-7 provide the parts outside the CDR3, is GAGVSQSPSNKVTEKGKDVELRCDPISGHTALYWYRQSLGQGLEFLIYFQGNSAPDKSGLPSDRFSAERTGGSVSTLTIQRTQQEDSAVYLCASSDGYLYEQYFGPGTRLTVT.

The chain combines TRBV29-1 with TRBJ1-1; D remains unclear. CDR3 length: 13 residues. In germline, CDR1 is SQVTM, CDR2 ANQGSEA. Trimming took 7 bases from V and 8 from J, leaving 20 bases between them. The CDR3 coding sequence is TGCAGCGGCGCCGGTAATGAACACTGGGAAGCTTTCTTT. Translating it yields CSGAGNEHWEAFF.

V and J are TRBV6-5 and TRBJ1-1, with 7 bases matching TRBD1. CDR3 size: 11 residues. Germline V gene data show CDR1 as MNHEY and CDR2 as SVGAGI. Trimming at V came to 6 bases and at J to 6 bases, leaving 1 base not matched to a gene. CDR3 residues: CASSDRAEAFF. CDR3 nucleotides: TGTGCCAGCAGCGACAGGGCTGAAGCTTTCTTT.

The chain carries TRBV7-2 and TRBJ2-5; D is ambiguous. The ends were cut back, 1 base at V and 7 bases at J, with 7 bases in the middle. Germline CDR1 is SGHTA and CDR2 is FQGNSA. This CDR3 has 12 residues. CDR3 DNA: TGTGCCAGCAGCTTAGATAAGGGGACCCAGTACTTC. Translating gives CASSLDKGTQYF. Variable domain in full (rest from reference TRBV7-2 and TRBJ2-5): GAGVSQSPSNKVTEKGKDVELRCDPISGHTALYWYRQSLGQGLEFLIYFQGNSAPDKSGLPSDRFSAERTGGSVSTLTIQRTQQEDSAVYLCASSLDKGTQYFGPGTRLLVL.

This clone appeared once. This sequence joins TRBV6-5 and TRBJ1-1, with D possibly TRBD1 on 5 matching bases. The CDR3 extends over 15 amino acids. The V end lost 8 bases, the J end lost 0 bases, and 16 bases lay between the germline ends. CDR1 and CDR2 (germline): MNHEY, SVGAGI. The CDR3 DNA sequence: TGTGCCAGCCGCCGGGGTGAGGGGCTGAACACTGAAGCTTTCTTT. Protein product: CASRRGEGLNTEAFF.

For the CDR3, the DNA is TGTGCCAGCAGTAGTTTGTATAATTCACCCCTCCACTTT. It is translated as CASSSLYNSPLHF. The rearrangement joins TRBV7-3 to TRBJ1-6; D unresolved. Germline V gene lookup returns CDR1 SGHTA and CDR2 FQGTGA. V gave up 6 bases and J gave up 4 bases, with 7 bases separating them. The CDR3 loop spans 13 amino acids. Using reference TRBV7-3 and TRBJ1-6 for the parts outside the CDR3, the full variable domain is GAGVSQTPSNKVTEKGKYVELRCDPISGHTALYWYRQSLGQGPEFLIYFQGTGAADDSGLPNDRFFAVRPEGSVSTLKIQRTERGDSAVYLCASSSLYNSPLHFGNGTRLTVT.

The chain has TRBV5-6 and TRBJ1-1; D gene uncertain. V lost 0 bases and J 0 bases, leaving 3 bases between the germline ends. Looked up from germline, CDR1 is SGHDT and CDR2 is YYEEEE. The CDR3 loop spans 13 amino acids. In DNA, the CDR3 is TGTGCCAGCAGCTTGGCTGTGAACACTGAAGCTTTCTTT. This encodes CASSLAVNTEAFF.

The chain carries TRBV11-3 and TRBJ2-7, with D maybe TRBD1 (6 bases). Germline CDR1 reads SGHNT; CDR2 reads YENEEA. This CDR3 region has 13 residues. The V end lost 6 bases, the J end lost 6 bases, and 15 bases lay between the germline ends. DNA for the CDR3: TGTGCCAGCAGTTACACAGGGTTGGGCGAGCAGTACTTC. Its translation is CASSYTGLGEQYF.

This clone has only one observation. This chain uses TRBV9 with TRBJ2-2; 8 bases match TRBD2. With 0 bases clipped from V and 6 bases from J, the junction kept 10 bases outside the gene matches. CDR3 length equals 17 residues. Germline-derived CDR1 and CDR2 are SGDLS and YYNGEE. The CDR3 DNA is TGTGCCAGCAGCGTAGGCGGGGGGCAACCTGACGCCGGGGAGCTGTTTTTT. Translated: CASSVGGGQPDAGELFF.

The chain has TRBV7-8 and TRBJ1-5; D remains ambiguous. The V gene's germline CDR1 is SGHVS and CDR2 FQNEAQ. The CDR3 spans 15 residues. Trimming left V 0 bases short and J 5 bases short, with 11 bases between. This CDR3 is CASSLAHGRDQPQHF. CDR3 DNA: TGTGCCAGCAGCTTAGCGCATGGAAGGGATCAGCCCCAGCATTTT.

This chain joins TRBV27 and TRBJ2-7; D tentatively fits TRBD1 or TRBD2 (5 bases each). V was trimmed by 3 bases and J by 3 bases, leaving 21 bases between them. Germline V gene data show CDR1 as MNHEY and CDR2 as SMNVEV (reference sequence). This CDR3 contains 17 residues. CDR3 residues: CASSLEYRMGRVYEQYF. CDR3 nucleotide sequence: TGTGCCAGCAGTTTGGAGTATCGGATGGGACGAGTCTACGAGCAGTACTTC.

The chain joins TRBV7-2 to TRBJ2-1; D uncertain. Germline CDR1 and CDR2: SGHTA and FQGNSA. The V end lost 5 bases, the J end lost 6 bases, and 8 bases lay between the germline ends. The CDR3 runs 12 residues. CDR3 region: CASSPEFNEQFF. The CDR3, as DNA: TGTGCCAGCAGCCCCGAATTCAATGAGCAGTTCTTC.

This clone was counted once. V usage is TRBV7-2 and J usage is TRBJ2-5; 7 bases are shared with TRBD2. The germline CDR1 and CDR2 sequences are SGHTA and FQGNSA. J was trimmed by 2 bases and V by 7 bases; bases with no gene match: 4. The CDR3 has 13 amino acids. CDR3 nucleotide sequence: TGTGCCAGCATGGGGGGGGGTCAAGAGACCCAGTACTTC. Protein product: CASMGGGQETQYF.

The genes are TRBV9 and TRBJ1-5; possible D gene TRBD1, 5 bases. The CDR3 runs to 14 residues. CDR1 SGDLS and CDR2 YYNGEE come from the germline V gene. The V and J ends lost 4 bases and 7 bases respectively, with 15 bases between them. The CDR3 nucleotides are TGTGCCAGCAGCCAAATGCAGGGTGGACAGCCCCAGCATTTT. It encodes CASSQMQGGQPQHF.

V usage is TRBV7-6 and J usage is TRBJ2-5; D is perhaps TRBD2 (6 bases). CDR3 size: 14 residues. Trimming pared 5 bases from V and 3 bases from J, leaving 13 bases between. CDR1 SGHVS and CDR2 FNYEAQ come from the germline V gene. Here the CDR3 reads CASSRRLVKETQYF. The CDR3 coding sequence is TGTGCCAGCAGCCGAAGACTAGTGAAAGAGACCCAGTACTTC.

The CDR3 spells CASSLDNEQFF. CDR3 DNA sequence: TGTGCCAGCAGCTTAGACAATGAGCAGTTCTTC. The chain is built from TRBV11-2 and TRBJ2-1; D is ambiguous. The CDR3 has 11 residues. V lost 0 bases to trimming and J lost 6 bases, with 0 bases between them. Germline CDR1 and CDR2: SGHAT and FQNNGV.

The CDR3 sequence: CAISDRTGDNEQFF. The CDR3 bases are TGTGCCATCAGTGATAGGACAGGGGACAATGAGCAGTTCTTC. J is TRBJ2-1 and V is TRBV10-3; 9 positions match TRBD1. Germline loops: CDR1 ENHRY, CDR2 SYGVKD. After removal of 3 bases from V and 5 bases from J, the junction contained 2 bases not matched to a gene. The CDR3 extends over 14 amino acids.

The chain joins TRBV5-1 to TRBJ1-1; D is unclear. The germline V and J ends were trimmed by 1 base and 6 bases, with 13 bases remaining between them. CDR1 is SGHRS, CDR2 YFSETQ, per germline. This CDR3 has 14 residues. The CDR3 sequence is CASSLSNKKAEAFF. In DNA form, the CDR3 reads TGCGCCAGCAGCTTGTCGAACAAAAAGGCTGAAGCTTTCTTT.

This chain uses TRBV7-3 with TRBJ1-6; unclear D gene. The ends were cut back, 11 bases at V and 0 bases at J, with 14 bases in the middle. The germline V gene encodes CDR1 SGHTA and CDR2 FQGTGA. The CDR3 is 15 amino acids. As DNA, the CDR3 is TGTGCCTGCCACCCCCGATACTCCTATAATTCACCCCTCCACTTT. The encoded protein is CACHPRYSYNSPLHF. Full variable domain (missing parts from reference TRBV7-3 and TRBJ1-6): GAGVSQTPSNKVTEKGKYVELRCDPISGHTALYWYRQSLGQGPEFLIYFQGTGAADDSGLPNDRFFAVRPEGSVSTLKIQRTERGDSAVYLCACHPRYSYNSPLHFGNGTRLTVT.

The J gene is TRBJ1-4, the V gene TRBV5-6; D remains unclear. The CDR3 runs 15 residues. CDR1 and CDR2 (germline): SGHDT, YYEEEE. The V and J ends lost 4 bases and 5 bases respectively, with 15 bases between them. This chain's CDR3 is CASSPGGRKNEKLFF. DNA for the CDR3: TGTGCCAGCAGCCCGGGAGGTCGGAAAAATGAAAAACTGTTTTTT.

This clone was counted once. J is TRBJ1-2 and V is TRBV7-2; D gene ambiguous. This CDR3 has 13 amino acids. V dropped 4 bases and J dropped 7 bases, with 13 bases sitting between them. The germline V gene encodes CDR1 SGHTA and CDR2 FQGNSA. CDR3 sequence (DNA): TGTGCCAGCAGCTGGGAAGGGAAGGGTGGCTACACCTTC. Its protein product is CASSWEGKGGYTF.

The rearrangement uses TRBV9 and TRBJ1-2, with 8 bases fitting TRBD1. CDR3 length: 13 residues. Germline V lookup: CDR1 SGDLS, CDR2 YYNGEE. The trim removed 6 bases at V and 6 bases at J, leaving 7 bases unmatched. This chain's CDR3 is CASTDHRGDGYTF. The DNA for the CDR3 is TGTGCCAGCACGGATCACAGGGGGGATGGCTACACCTTC.

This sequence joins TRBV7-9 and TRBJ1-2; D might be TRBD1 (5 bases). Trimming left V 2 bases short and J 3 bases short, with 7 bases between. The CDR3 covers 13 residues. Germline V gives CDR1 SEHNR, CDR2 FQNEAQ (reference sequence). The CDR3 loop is CASSLSGDYGYTF. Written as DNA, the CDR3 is TGTGCCAGCAGCTTATCGGGGGACTATGGCTACACCTTC.

The CDR3 region has the DNA TGTGCCAGCAGTTATGGACCGTTGGGTCGAGGCACTGAAGCTTTCTTT. Its translation is CASSYGPLGRGTEAFF. This sequence joins TRBV6-9 and TRBJ1-1; D remains unclear. The CDR3 length is 16 residues. V was shortened by 2 bases and J by 4 bases, with 17 bases between the two germline ends. Germline lookup yields CDR1 MNHGY and CDR2 SVAAGI.